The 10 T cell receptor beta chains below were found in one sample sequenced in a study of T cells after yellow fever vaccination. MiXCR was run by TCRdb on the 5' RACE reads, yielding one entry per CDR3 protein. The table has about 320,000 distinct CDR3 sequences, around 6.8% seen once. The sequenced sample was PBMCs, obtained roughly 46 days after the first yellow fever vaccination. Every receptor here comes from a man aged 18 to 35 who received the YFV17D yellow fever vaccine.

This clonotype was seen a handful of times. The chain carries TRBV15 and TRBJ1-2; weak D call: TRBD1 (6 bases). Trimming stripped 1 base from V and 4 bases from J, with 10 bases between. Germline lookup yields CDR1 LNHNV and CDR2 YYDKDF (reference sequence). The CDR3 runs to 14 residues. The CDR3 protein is CATSRGRGGYGYTF. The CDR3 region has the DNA TGTGCCACCAGCAGAGGCAGGGGAGGCTATGGCTACACCTTC.

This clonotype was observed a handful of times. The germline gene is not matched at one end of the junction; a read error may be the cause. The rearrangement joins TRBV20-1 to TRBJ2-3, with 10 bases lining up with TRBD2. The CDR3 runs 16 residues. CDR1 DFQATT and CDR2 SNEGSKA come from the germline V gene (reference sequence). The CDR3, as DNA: TGCTGTGCTAGAGATCTAGCGGGGGAGTACACAGATACGCAGTATTTT. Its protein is CCARDLAGEYTDTQYF.

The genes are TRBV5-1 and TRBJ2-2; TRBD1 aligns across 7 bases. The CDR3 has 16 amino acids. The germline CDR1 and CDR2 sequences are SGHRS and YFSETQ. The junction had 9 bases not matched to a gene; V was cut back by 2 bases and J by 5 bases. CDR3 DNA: TGCGCCAGCAGCTTTTACCCGGACAGGTCTACCGGGGAGCTGTTTTTT. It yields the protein CASSFYPDRSTGELFF.

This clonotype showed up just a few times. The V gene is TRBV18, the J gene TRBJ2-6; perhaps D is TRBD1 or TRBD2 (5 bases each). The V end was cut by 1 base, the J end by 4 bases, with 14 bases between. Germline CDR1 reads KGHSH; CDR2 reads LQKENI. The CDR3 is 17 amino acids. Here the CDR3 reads CASSPRGPGPGANVLTF. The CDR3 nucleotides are TGTGCCAGCTCACCACGGGGACCCGGGCCCGGGGCCAACGTCCTGACTTTC.

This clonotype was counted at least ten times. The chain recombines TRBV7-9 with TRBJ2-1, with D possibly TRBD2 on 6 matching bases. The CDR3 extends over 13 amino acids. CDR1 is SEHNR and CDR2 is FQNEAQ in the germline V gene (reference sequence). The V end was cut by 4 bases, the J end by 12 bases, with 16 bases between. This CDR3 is CASSSGLLRGQFF. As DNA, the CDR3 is TGTGCCAGCAGCTCGGGACTCCTGAGGGGGCAGTTCTTC.

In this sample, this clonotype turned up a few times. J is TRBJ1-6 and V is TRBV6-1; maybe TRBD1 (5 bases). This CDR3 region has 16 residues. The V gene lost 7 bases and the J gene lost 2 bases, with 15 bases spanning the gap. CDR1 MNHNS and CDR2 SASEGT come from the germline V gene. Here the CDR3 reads CASILGGRTYNSPLHF. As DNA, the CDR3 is TGTGCCAGCATCCTGGGGGGAAGGACCTATAATTCACCCCTCCACTTT.

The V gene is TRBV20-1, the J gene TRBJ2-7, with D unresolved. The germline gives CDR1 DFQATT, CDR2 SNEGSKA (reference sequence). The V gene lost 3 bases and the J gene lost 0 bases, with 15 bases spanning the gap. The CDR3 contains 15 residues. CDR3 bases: TGCAGTGCTAGCCCTTCCAGGTCCTGCTCCTACGAGCAGTACGTC. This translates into CSASPSRSCSYEQYV.

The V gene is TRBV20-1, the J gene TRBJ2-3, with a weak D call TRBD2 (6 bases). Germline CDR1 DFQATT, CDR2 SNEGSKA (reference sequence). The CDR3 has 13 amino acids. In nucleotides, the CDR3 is TGCAGCGCCCCTCTAGCGACCACAGATACGCAGTATTTT. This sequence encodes CSAPLATTDTQYF.

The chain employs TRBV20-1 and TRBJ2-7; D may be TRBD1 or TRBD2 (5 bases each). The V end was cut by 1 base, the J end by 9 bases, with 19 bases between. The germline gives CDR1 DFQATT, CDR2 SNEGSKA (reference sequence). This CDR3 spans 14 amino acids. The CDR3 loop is CSARADSLSSGQYF. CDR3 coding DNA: TGCAGTGCTAGAGCCGACAGCCTCTCCAGCGGGCAGTACTTC.

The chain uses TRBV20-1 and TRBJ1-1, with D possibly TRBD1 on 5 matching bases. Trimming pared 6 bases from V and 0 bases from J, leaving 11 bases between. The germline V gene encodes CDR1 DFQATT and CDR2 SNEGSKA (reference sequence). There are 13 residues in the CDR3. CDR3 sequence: CSALDSMNTEAFF. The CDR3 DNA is TGCAGTGCCCTAGACAGCATGAACACTGAAGCTTTCTTT.